This T cell receptor beta chain was profiled in a study of regulatory T cells in long-lasting Graves disease (dated by TCRdb to the early 2020s). At the level of the whole study: Persistent Graves' disease meant more than 5 years of antithyroid drug treatment with TSH receptor autoantibodies that stayed positive. Peripheral blood TCR sequencing and RNA sequencing compared persistent Graves' disease patients with newly diagnosed Graves' disease patients. The study took place in China and was registered as a clinical trial. A total of some 33 samples were covered by TCR sequencing, comprising roughly 13 persistent and around 20 newly diagnosed Graves' disease patients. On average, persistent Graves' disease patients in the clinical cohort had been on antithyroid drugs for about 10 years.

Clipping removes 7 bases from V and 4 bases from J, with 7 as the unmatched junction base count. The cysteine opens and the phenylalanine closes a CDR3 of 14 amino acids. CDR3 DNA is the only sequence kept; it has 42 bases, read in frame from the first base. In the germline V gene (reference sequence), CDR1 corresponds to LNHDA and CDR2 to SQIVND. As regards this clonotype: Its antigen target is currently unknown. No base qualities exist here, and no much larger clone lies one base off it.

Study-wide conclusions, independent of this receptor: Compared with newly diagnosed patients, patients with persistent Graves' disease had lower TCR Shannon entropy and fewer highly expanded clones, which suggests clonal expansion. Only the TCR beta chain was sequenced and analyzed. TRBV28, TRBJ1-2 and TRBJ2-5 were preferentially used in persistent disease, while TRBV20-1 and TRBJ2-1 were favored in newly diagnosed disease. The authors noted that the small sample size was a limitation that may lower accuracy. More public clonotypes were shared among persistent patients (approximately 3,000) than among newly diagnosed patients (approximately 930). Peripheral blood alone was examined, since thyroid tissue, which constituted the primary lesion, could not be accessed.

The time point tag for this specimen amounts to: persistent/refractory GD, antithyroid drugs over 5 years with positive TRAb. For both TCR sequencing and RNA sequencing, RNA was extracted from PBMCs in TRIzol. The diagnosis of Graves' disease followed American Thyroid Association guidelines. Recruitment of patients was carried out at an endocrinology department in Xi'an, China. From each patient, about 8.9 milliliters of peripheral blood was collected into an EDTA anticoagulant tube. Ficoll Paque Plus density gradient separation was used to isolate PBMCs, and no further T cell sorting was performed. An Agilent 2100 Bioanalyzer and agarose gel were used to check RNA quality, while a NanoDrop 2000 measured RNA concentration. The library was made by multiplex PCR. TCRdb shows the sequencer as Illumina HiSeq 4000. iRepertoire HTBI primers and Arm-PCR amplification of CDR3 regions were used to construct TCR beta libraries. Before sequencing, the PCR products went through gel purification. Concerning the study's data processing: Gene usage analysis of CDR3 amino acid clonotypes relied on the roughly 67 TRBV and about 13 TRBJ segments identified across samples. COPE and FqMerger were used to merge the filtered high-quality paired reads into contigs. BLAST was used to align contigs to IMGT TRBV, TRBD and TRBJ reference genes, with CDR3 defined following IMGT. Any clonotype with a frequency above 0.1% was classified as a highly expanded clone. Repertoire diversity was measured by Shannon entropy, and V-J evenness by the Gini coefficient. A clonotype found in more than one individual was treated as public. TCRdb ran its own pipeline on the public reads, namely fastp trimming at Q25 and MiXCR clone calling, and kept in-frame beta chains. Here each entry gathers all rows of one CDR3 protein and keeps the most common genes and DNA. TCRdb's processing, not the authors' own work, is the source of the V and J calls. The sample records about 660,000 distinct CDR3 sequences, approximately 29% of which are singletons. Of the sample, 40% to 55% is held by the ten largest clones.

The V gene is TRBV19 and the J gene is TRBJ1-5; 7 middle bases align to TRBD1. Source: peripheral blood mononuclear cells (PBMCs), taken when the disease was refractory, from a patient treated with antithyroid drugs. The clonotype comes from a female donor with Graves disease. For the CDR3, the sequence is CASTSRGSNQPQHF. The nucleotide sequence reads TGTGCCAGTACCTCCAGGGGGTCAAATCAGCCCCAGCATTTT. Reference TRBV19 and TRBJ1-5 genes cover what lies past the CDR3, so the full variable domain is DGGITQSPKYLFRKEGQNVTLSCEQNLNHDAMYWYRQDPGQGLRLIYYSQIVNDFQKGDIAEGYSVSREKKESFPLTVTSAQKNPTAFYLCASTSRGSNQPQHFGDGTRLSIL.